This T cell receptor (beta chain) is from a study of identifying expanded T cells in peripheral blood. Study-wide points: About 1.2 clones differed between technical replicates, versus 16.4 and 19 over time.

V shed 4 bases, J shed 5 bases, and the junction held 9 bases outside the gene matches. CDR3 size: 16 residues. Germline CDR1 and CDR2: MGHRA and YSYEKL. This clone was found many times. Its antigen is still unknown. Profiling relied on immunoSEQ multiplex PCR, and the TCRdb table lists in-frame clones only, not all of them. The data show fewer than 85,000 clones, with approximately 84% seen just once and 15% to 20% held by the top ten. This chain joins TRBV4-1 and TRBJ2-3; 10 bases align to TRBD2. The sequenced material came from blood. The source is a person between 18 and 70 years old in good health. CDR3 region: CASSRTGTSVGDTQYF. Here the CDR3 DNA reads TGCGCCAGCAGCCGCACCGGGACTAGCGTGGGAGATACGCAGTATTTT.